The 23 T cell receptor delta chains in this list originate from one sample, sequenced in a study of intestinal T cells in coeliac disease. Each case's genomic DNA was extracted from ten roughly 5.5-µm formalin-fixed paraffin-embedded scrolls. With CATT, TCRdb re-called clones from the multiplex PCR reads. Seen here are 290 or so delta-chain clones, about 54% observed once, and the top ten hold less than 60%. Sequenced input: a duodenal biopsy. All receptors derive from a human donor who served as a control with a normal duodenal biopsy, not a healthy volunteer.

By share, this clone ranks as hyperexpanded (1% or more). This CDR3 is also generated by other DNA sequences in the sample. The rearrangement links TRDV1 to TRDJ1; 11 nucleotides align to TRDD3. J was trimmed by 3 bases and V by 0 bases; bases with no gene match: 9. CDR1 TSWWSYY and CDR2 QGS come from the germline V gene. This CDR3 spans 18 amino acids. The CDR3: CALGELSWGWGIPDKLIF. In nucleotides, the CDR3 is TGTGCTCTTGGGGAACTTTCATGGGGCTGGGGGATACCCGATAAACTCATCTTT.

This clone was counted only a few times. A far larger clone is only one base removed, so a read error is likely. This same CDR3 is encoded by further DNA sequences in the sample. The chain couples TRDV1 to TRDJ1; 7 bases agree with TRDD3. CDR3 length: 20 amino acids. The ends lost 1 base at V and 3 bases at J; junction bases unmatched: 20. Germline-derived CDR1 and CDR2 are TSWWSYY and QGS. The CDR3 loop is CALGERLAGGVRLIPDKLIF. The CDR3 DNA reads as TGTGCTCTTGGGGAACGGCTGGCTGGGGGGGTTCGCCTCATCCCCGATAAACTCATCTTT.

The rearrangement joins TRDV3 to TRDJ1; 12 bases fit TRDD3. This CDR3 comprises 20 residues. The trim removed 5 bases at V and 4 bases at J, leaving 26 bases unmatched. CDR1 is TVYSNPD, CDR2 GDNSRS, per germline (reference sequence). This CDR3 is CAPASYDKFTGGYLGDKLIF. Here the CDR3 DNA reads TGTGCCCCCGCTTCCTACGACAAATTTACTGGGGGATACCTTGGCGATAAACTCATCTTT.

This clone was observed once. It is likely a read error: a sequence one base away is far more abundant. The CDR3 DNA reads as TGTGCTCTTGGGGAACTTTCACGGGGCTGGGGGATACCCGATAAACTCATCTTT. Its translation is CALGELSRGWGIPDKLIF. The chain employs TRDV1 and TRDJ1; 11 positions agree with TRDD3. CDR1 is TSWWSYY and CDR2 is QGS in the germline V gene. The CDR3 is made up of 18 amino acids. J lost 3 bases, V lost 0 bases, and 9 bases had no gene match.

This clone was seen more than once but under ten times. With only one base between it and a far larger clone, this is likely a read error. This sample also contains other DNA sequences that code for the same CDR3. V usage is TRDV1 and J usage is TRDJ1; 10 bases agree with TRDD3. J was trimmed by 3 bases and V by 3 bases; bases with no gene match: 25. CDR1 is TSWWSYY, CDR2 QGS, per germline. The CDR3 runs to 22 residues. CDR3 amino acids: CALGEPLYFVQVLGDDADKLIF. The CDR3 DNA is TGTGCTCTTGGGGAGCCTCTTTATTTCGTGCAGGTACTGGGGGATGACGCCGATAAACTCATCTTT.

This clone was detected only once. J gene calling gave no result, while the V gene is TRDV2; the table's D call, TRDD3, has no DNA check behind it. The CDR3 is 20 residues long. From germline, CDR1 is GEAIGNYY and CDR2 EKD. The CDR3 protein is CACDTIRGTMKHISIKTLFF. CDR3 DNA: TGTGCCTGTGACACTATCAGGGGCACAATGAAACACATCAGTATAAAAACCCTCTTCTTC.

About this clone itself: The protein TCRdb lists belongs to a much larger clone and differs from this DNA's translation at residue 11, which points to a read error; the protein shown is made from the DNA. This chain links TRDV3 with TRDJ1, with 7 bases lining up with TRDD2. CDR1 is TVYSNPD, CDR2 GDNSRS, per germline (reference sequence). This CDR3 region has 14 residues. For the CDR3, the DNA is TGTGCCTCCGAAGGCCTTCCTTACACCGATGAACTCATCTTT. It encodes CASEGLPYTDELIF.

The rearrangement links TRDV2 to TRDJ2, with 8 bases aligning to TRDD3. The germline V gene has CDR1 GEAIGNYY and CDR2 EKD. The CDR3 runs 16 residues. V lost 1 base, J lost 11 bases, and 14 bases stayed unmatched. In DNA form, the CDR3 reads TGTGCCTGTGACACTATCGGAGGGATACGCACAGTGCAACTCTTCTTT. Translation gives CACDTIGGIRTVQLFF.

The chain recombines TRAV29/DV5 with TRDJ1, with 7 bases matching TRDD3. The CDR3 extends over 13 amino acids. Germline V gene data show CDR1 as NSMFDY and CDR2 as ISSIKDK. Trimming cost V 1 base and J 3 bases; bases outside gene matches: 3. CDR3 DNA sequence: TGTGCAGCAAGCTACTGGGGTGCCGATAAACTCATCTTT. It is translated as CAASYWGADKLIF.

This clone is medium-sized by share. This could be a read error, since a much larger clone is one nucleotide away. The CDR3 reads CALNWPSYFFNWGTPIKLIF. The CDR3 nucleotides are TGTGCCTTAAACTGGCCTTCCTACTTTTTTAACTGGGGGACACCTATTAAACTCATCTTT. V usage is TRDV3 and J usage is TRDJ1; perhaps D is TRDD2 or TRDD3 (9 bases each). V was trimmed by 3 bases and J by 7 bases, leaving 39 bases between them. The CDR3 has 20 residues. Germline assignment: CDR1 TVYSNPD and CDR2 GDNSRS (reference sequence).

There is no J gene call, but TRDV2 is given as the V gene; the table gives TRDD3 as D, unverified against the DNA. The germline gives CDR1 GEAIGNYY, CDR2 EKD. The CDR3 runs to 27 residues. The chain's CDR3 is CACVLGDTHSATKQGTMKHISIKTLFF. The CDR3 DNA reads TGTGCCTGTGTACTGGGGGATACGCACAGTGCTACAAAACAAGGCACAATGAAACACATCAGTATAAAAACCCTCTTCTTC.

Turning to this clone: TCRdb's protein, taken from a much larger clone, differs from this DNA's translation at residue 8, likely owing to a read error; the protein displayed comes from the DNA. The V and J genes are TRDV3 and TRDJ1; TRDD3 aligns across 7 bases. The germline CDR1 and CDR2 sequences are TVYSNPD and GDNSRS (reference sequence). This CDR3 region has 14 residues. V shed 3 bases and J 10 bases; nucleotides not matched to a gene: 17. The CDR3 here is CAFLHPYRGIGLIF. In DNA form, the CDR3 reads TGTGCCTTCCTCCACCCGTACCGGGGGATTGGACTCATCTTT.

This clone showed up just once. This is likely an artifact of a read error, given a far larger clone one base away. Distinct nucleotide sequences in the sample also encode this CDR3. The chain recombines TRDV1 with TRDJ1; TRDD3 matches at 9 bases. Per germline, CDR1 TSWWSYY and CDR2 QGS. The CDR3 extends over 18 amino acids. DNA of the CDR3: TGTGCTCTTGGGGCCACTACGAGACTGGGGGAGCCGACCGATAAACTTATCTTT. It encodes CALGATTRLGEPTDKLIF.

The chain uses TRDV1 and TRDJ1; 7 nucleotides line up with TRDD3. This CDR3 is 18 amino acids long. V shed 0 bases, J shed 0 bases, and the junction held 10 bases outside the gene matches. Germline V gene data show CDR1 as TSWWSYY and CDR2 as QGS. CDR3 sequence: CALGELALSTGDTDKLIF. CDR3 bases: TGTGCTCTTGGGGAACTTGCCCTGAGTACTGGGGACACCGATAAACTCATCTTT.

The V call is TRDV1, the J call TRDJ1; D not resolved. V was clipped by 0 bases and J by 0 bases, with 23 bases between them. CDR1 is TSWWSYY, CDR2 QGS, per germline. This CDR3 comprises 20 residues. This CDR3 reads CALGELPDLLPPLNTDKLIF. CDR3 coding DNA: TGTGCTCTTGGGGAACTTCCCGACTTGTTACCTCCCCTTAACACCGATAAACTCATCTTT.

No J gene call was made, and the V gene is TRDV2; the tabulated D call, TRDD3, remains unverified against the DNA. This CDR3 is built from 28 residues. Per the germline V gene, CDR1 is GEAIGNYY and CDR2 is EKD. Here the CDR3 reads CAWGTWGYAQFSFKEGTMKHISIKTLFF. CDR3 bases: TGTGCCTGGGGTACTTGGGGATACGCACAGTTTAGCTTTAAGGAAGGCACAATGAAACACATCAGTATAAAAACCCTCTTCTTC.

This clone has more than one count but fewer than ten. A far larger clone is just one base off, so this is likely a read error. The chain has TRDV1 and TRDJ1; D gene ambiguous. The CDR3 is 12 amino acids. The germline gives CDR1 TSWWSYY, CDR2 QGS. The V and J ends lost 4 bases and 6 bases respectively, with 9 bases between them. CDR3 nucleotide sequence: TGTGCTCTTGGGGCCTCCCATTATAAACTCATCTTT. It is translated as CALGASHYKLIF.

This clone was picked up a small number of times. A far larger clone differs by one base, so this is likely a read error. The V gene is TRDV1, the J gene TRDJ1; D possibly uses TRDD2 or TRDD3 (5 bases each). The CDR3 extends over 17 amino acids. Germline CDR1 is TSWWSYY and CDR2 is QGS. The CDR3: CALREFPPGGVTDKLIF. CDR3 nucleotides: TGTGCTCTTAGGGAGTTTCCTCCAGGTGGGGTCACCGATAAACTCATCTTT.

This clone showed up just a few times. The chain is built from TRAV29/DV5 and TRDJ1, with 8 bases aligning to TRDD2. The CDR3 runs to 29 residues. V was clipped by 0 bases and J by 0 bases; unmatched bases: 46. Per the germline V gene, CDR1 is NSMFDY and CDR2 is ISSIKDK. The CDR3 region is CAASVSLPRRDNTPINSPGAHPYTDKLIF. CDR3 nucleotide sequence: TGTGCAGCAAGCGTAAGCCTTCCTAGACGGGACAATACACCGATAAACTCCCCAGGGGCTCATCCATACACCGATAAACTCATCTTT.

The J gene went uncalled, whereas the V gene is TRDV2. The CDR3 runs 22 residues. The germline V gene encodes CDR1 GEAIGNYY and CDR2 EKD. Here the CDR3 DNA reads TGTGCGTATCCCCCAGTACAGGAGGAAGGCACAATGAAACACATCAGTATAAAAACCCTCTTCTTC. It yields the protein CAYPPVQEEGTMKHISIKTLFF.

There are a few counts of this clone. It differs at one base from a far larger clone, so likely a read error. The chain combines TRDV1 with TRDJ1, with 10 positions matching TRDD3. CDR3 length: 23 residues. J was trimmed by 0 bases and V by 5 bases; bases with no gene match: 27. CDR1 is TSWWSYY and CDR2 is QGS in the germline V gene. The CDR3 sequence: CALGKPRASYWGMGVEYTDKLIF. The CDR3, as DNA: TGTGCTCTTGGGAAACCTCGCGCCTCGTACTGGGGGATGGGGGTTGAGTACACCGATAAACTCATCTTT.

The CDR3 DNA is TGTGCCTTCCCACACTGGGGGATAACCGATAAACTCATCTTT. Amino acid sequence: CAFPHWGITDKLIF. The gene calls are TRDV2 and TRDJ1; TRDD3 aligns across 11 bases. Per the germline V gene, CDR1 is GEAIGNYY and CDR2 is EKD. Trimming removed 8 bases from V and 2 bases from J; junction bases left unmatched: 6. The CDR3 is made up of 14 amino acids.

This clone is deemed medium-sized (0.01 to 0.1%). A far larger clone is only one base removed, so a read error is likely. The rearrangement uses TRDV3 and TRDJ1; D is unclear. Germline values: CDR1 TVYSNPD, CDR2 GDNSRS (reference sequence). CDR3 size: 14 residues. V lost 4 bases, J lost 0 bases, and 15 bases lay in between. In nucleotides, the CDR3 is TGTGCCTCTGAAGGCCCTCCTTACACCGATAAACTCATCTTT. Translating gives CASEGPPYTDKLIF.